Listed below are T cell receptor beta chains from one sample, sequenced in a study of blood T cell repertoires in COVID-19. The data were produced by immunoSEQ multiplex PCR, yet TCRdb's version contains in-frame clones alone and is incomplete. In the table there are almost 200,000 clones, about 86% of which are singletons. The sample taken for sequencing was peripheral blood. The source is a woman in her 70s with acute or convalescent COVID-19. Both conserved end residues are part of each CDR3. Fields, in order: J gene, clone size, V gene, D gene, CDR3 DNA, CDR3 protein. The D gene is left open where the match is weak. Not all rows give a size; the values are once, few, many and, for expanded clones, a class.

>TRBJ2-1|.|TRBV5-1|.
TGCGCCAGCAGCTTGGACATTCGTGAGCAGTTCTTC
CASSLDIREQFF
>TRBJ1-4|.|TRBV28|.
TGTGCCAGCAGTAGGGGGGGGGCTCAAGAAAAACTGTTTTTT
CASSRGGAQEKLFF
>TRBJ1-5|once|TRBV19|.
TGTGCCAGTAGTATATCGGGGACATGGAGCAATCAGCCCCAGCATTTT
CASSISGTWSNQPQHF
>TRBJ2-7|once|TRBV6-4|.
TGTGCCAGCAGTGACCCCAAGGAGAGGTCCTACGAGCAGTACTTC
CASSDPKERSYEQYF
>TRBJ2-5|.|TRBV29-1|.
TGCAGCGGAGGGCCTCTAGAGACCCAGTACTTC
CSGGPLETQYF
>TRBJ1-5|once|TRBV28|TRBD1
TGTGCCAGCAGTTCCGTCGACAGGGCGGGTGGCAATCAGCCCCAGCATTTT
CASSSVDRAGGNQPQHF
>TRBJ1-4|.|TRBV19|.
TGTGCCAGTAGTCAGAGGACTGGAAATGAAAAACTGTTTTTT
CASSQRTGNEKLFF
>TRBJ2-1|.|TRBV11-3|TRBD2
TGTGCCAGCAGCTTTAGCGGGAATGACAATGAGCAGTTCTTC
CASSFSGNDNEQFF
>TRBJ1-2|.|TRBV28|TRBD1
TGTGCCAGCAGTCCACCGGGACAGGTGGGTGGCTACACCTTC
CASSPPGQVGGYTF
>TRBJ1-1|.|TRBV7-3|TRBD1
TGTGCCAGCAGCTTATCGGGACAGGGGGCCACTGAAGCTTTCTTT
CASSLSGQGATEAFF
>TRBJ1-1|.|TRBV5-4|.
TGTGCCAGCAGCTTGGGCCGGGGGGCTGAAGCTTTCTTT
CASSLGRGAEAFF
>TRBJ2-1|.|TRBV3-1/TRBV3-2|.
TGTGCCAGCAGCCAAGTAGTGACAAACAATGAGCAGTTCTTC
CASSQVVTNNEQFF
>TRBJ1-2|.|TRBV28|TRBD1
TGTGCCAGCAGTTACGGGACAGTCGGGGTTTATGGCTACACCTTC
CASSYGTVGVYGYTF
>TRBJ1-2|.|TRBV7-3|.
TGTGCCAGCAGCAGACAGCCGGGACTTGATGGCTACACCTTC
CASSRQPGLDGYTF
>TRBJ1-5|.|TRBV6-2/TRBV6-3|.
TGTGCCAGCAGTTACGGGGCTCAGCCCCAGCATTTT
CASSYGAQPQHF
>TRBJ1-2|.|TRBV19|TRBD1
TGTGCCAGTAGTCCTTCGGGACAGGGAGGGGACTATGGCTACACCTTC
CASSPSGQGGDYGYTF
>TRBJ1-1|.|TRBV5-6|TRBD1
TGTGCCAGCAGCCTAATGGGACAGGGTGGCACTGAAGCTTTCTTT
CASSLMGQGGTEAFF
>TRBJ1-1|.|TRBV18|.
TGTGCCAGCTCACCAGACCCTCCGGGGAACACTGAAGCTTTCTTT
CASSPDPPGNTEAFF
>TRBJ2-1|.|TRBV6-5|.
TGTGCCAGCAACCCCGATTACTTCAACAATGAGCAGTTCTTC
CASNPDYFNNEQFF
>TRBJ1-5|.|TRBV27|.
TGTGCCAGCAGTCCTAATAACAATCAGCCCCAGCATTTT
CASSPNNNQPQHF
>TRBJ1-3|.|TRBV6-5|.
TGTGCCAGCAAAGAGAGTTTCGGAAACACCATATATTTT
CASKESFGNTIYF
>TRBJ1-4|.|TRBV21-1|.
TGTGCCAGCAGCAAAGGAAATCGACAGGGAGACGCAACTAATGAAAAACTGTTTTTT
CASSKGNRQGDATNEKLFF
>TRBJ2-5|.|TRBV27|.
TGTGCCAGCAGTCCAACCCGGTCCTCGCAAGTGACCCAGTACTTC
CASSPTRSSQVTQYF
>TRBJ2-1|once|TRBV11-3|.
TGTGCCAGCAGTTCAGGCGGAGGGAGACCAGGCAATGAGCAGTTCTTC
CASSSGGGRPGNEQFF
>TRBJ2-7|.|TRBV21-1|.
TGTGCCAGCAGCCCTCACAGGGGGAACGAGCAGTACTTC
CASSPHRGNEQYF
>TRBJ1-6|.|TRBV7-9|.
TGTGCCAGCAGCTTAGGTGGAGGTGGTACTTCACCCCTCCACTTT
CASSLGGGGTSPLHF
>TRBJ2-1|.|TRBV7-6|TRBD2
TGTGCCAGCAGCAACTCCACTAGCGGCTTGGAGTTCTTC
CASSNSTSGLEFF
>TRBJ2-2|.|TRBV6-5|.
TGTGCCAGCAGTTACGTGGGGGGAAACACCGGGGAGCTGTTTTTT
CASSYVGGNTGELFF